This entry features one TCR beta chain sequence. When the RNA was reverse transcribed, random hexamers were used with an input of roughly 0.45 to 1 ug. Each CDR3 protein gets one entry after TCRdb re-called the immunoSEQ multiplex PCR reads with MiXCR. Of 95,000 to 150,000 distinct CDR3 sequences listed, around 94% are singletons. This sample is drawn from a study of CD8 T cells in Susac syndrome. The germline V gene has CDR1 MRHNA and CDR2 SNTAGT. V lost 8 bases and J 4 bases, leaving 15 bases between the germline ends. This CDR3 contains 14 residues. The rearrangement joins TRBV6-4 to TRBJ2-1, with TRBD2 as a possible D gene (6 bases). Material: CD8+ T cells from PBMCs. The source of this sequence is a human donor with Susac syndrome. This CDR3 reads CASSPGVEYNEQFF. As DNA, the CDR3 is TGTGCCAGCTCCCCGGGAGTGGAGTACAATGAGCAGTTCTTC.